These T cell receptor beta chains were read from a single sample in a study of shared T cell receptors in the human thymus. Profiling relied on immunoSEQ multiplex PCR, and the TCRdb table lists in-frame clones only, not all of them. The table shows hundreds of thousands of clones, with 87% occurring only once. This sample also belongs to another study, concerning human thymus T cells.

Sequencing input: thymocytes. These receptors all stem from a boy under two years old with a congenital heart defect. Each CDR3 is given with its conserved first and last residue. The D gene is left open where the match is weak. Clone size is shown for a subset of rows, as once, few, many or a class of expanded clone.

.	TRBD2	TRBJ2-5	TRBV4-3	19	TGCGCCAGCAGCCAAGAGAATTGGCGGGAGGGCCGAGAGTTAAAGACCCAGTACTTC	CASSQENWREGRELKTQYF
.	TRBD1	TRBJ2-3	TRBV18	18	TGTGCCAGCTCACCACCCGACAGGGGCGTAGGGGGCACAGATACGCAGTATTTT	CASSPPDRGVGGTDTQYF
.	TRBD1	TRBJ1-3	TRBV6-6	15	TGTGCCAGCAGCCGACAGGGGGCGCGTGGAAACACCATATATTTT	CASSRQGARGNTIYF
.	.	TRBJ1-1	TRBV4-3	16	TGCGCCAGCAGCCAAGATTTTCTTAGTGATAACACTGAAGCTTTCTTT	CASSQDFLSDNTEAFF
.	TRBD2	TRBJ2-7	TRBV5-1	15	TGCGCCAGCAGCTTGGAGGGCGGGAGAGCCTACGAGCAGTACTTC	CASSLEGGRAYEQYF
.	.	TRBJ2-7	TRBV30	13	TGTGCCTGGGAAAGACAGGTAAACTACGAGCAGTACTTC	CAWERQVNYEQYF
.	.	TRBJ2-7	TRBV9	16	TGTGCCAGCAGCGTAGGAGATAGCGGCTCCTCCTACGAGCAGTACTTC	CASSVGDSGSSYEQYF
.	.	TRBJ2-7	TRBV29-1	12	TGCAGCGTTGAAGGGACATCGTACGAGCAGTACTTC	CSVEGTSYEQYF
once	.	TRBJ2-7	TRBV6-1	14	TGTGCCAGCAGTGATAGGGACAAAGCCCACGAGCAGTACTTC	CASSDRDKAHEQYF
.	TRBD1	TRBJ2-4	TRBV29-1	19	TGCAGCGTTGTATCGATCCAGACAGGGCCTCTTTTGGCCAAAAACATTCAGTACTTC	CSVVSIQTGPLLAKNIQYF
.	.	TRBJ2-3	TRBV6-6	13	TGTGCCAGCGGTTCTGCGACATTAGATACGCAGTATTTT	CASGSATLDTQYF
.	TRBD1	TRBJ1-1	TRBV6-5	14	TGTGCCAGCAGTTACGGGACAGGGTACACTGAAGCTTTCTTT	CASSYGTGYTEAFF
.	TRBD2	TRBJ2-3	TRBV6-5	16	TGTGCCAGCAGTTACGCCGCGGGAGGCACCACAGATACGCAGTATTTT	CASSYAAGGTTDTQYF
few	TRBD1	TRBJ2-6	TRBV28	18	TGTGCCAGCAGTCCATGGGACAGGGGGTTTTTTGGGGCCAACGTCCTGACTTTC	CASSPWDRGFFGANVLTF
few	.	TRBJ1-1	TRBV10-3	13	TGTGCCATCAGAGCAGGGGAGAACACTGAAGCTTTCTTT	CAIRAGENTEAFF
.	TRBD1	TRBJ2-2	TRBV6-6	16	TGTGCCAGCATGCTATACCGGGACAGGGTTCCCGGGGAGCTGTTTTTT	CASMLYRDRVPGELFF